This T cell receptor (beta chain) comes out of a study of neurological immune-mediated disorders. CDR3 size: 13 residues. V gave up 5 bases and J gave up 4 bases, with 11 bases separating them. 5'RACE with 10-nucleotide random UMIs produced the cDNA. TCRdb passed the 5' RACE reads through MiXCR, listing each CDR3 protein once. The sample lists 80,000 or so distinct CDR3 sequences; roughly 9.9% were seen once. General study points: The greatest TCR clonal expansion appeared in HTLV-1-associated myelopathy and the smallest, falling below healthy controls, in multiple sclerosis. No CDR3 amino acid sequences recurred among expanded clones across subjects, suggesting private repertoires in all groups.

This clonotype was picked up many times. What it binds is unknown. The J gene is TRBJ1-2, the V gene TRBV12-3 or TRBV12-4, with D possibly matching TRBD1 (5 bases). The sequenced sample consisted of PBMCs. The TCR comes from a middle-aged man in good health. CDR3 loop: CASSPGSGYGYTF. DNA of the CDR3: TGTGCCAGCAGTCCAGGGTCTGGCTATGGCTACACCTTC.